This TCR beta chain was identified in a study of CD8 T cells in Susac syndrome. The CDR3 is made up of 15 amino acids. Trimming took off 0 bases at V and 1 base at J, with 8 bases between the two ends. CDR1 LGHNA and CDR2 YSLEER come from the germline V gene. This clonotype was observed once. RNA was extracted with the RNeasy kit, and a quantity of about 0.5 to 1 ug was reverse transcribed using random hexamers. TCRdb independently ran MiXCR on the immunoSEQ multiplex PCR reads; one entry per CDR3 protein. This repertoire shows about 300,000 distinct CDR3 sequences, approximately 89% found once; its top ten account for more than 0.15%. The multiple sclerosis controls were treatment-naive patients with relapsing-remitting disease that was stable or active.

This TCR derives from a human donor with multiple sclerosis. What was sequenced was CD8+ T cells from PBMCs. V usage is TRBV4-3 and J usage is TRBJ2-3; possible D gene TRBD1, 6 bases. CDR3 amino acids: CASSQEAGGTDTQYF. The DNA for the CDR3 is TGCGCCAGCAGCCAAGAGGCAGGGGGCACAGATACGCAGTATTTT.